The 28 T cell receptor beta chains listed next were all sequenced from one sample in a study of CD8 T cells in Susac syndrome. Reverse transcription of roughly 0.5 to 1 ug RNA used random hexamers. One entry per CDR3 protein results from TCRdb running MiXCR on the immunoSEQ multiplex PCR reads. The data show roughly 150,000 distinct CDR3 sequences, approximately 96% seen once. The sample consisted of CD4+ T cells from PBMCs. The origin of the receptors is a human donor with Susac syndrome.

The V call is TRBV7-9, the J call TRBJ1-2, with D uncertain. CDR1 is SEHNR and CDR2 is FQNEAQ in the germline V gene (reference sequence). This CDR3 contains 15 residues. The germline V and J ends were trimmed by 5 bases and 9 bases, with 22 bases remaining between them. CDR3 in DNA: TGTGCCAGCAGCCCGGGTGAGGGCGGGGTAGAGAGCTACACCTTC. It is translated as CASSPGEGGVESYTF.

The J gene is TRBJ2-1, the V gene TRBV2, with D unclear. Germline V gene data show CDR1 as SNHLY and CDR2 as FYNNEI. V lost 8 bases and J lost 7, with 12 bases in between. The CDR3 runs 12 residues. The CDR3 nucleotides read TGTGCCAGCCCCCGGTCGGCGAATGAGCAGTTCTTC. Its translation is CASPRSANEQFF. The entire variable domain, with the rest obtained from reference TRBV2 and TRBJ2-1, is as follows: EPEVTQTPSHQVTQMGQEVILRCVPISNHLYFYWYRQILGQKVEFLVSFYNNEISEKSEIFDDQFSVERPDGSNFTLKIRSTKLEDSAMYFCASPRSANEQFFGPGTRLTVL.

The chain is built from TRBV12-3 or TRBV12-4 and TRBJ2-7; 9 bases are shared with TRBD2. The CDR3 length is 15 residues. The V gene end was trimmed by 6 bases and the J gene end by 6 bases; junction bases not matched to a gene: 12. CDR3 in amino acids: CASSPPGGGAVEQYF. The CDR3 DNA follows: TGTGCCAGCAGCCCGCCAGGCGGGGGGGCGGTCGAGCAGTACTTC.

The rearrangement uses TRBV12-3 or TRBV12-4 and TRBJ2-7; D remains ambiguous. Between the trimmed V and J ends, which lost 4 bases and 4 bases, there was a span of 14 bases. This CDR3 contains 14 residues. CDR3 DNA: TGTGCCAGCAGTTCGACTCCAGCACAGTACGAGCAGTACTTC. Protein: CASSSTPAQYEQYF.

The gene calls are TRBV6-5 and TRBJ2-7; no definite D call. Trimming left V 7 bases short and J 6 bases short, with 16 bases between. The germline gives CDR1 MNHEY, CDR2 SVGAGI. The CDR3 has 13 amino acids. This chain's CDR3 is CASNPRPAGEQYF. Written as DNA, the CDR3 is TGTGCCAGCAATCCCCGCCCGGCAGGCGAGCAGTACTTC.

The rearrangement uses TRBV21-1 and TRBJ2-5; the D call TRBD1 from the table was never checked on the DNA. TRBV21-1 is noted as a pseudogene. The CDR3 is 12 amino acids. The CDR3 nucleotides read TGTGCCAGCATAGGGGAACAAGAGACCCAGTACTTC. It is translated as CASIGEQETQYF.

The chain employs TRBV7-2 and TRBJ2-4, with 7 bases identical to TRBD1. V shed 5 bases and J 9 bases; nucleotides not matched to a gene: 16. This CDR3 spans 16 amino acids. Per the germline V gene, CDR1 is SGHTA and CDR2 is FQGNSA. DNA of the CDR3: TGTGCCAGCAGCCCTGGACAGGCCAGCCCCTTGGGCATTCAGTACTTC. Translation gives CASSPGQASPLGIQYF.

V usage is TRBV18 and J usage is TRBJ2-1, with D perhaps matching TRBD1 (7 bases). Trimming removed 5 bases at V and 5 bases at J, with 13 bases between. There are 14 residues in the CDR3. The germline V gene has CDR1 KGHSH and CDR2 LQKENI. As DNA, the CDR3 is TGTGCCAGCTCAGGAGGAGGGGGCCACAATGAGCAGTTCTTC. It specifies CASSGGGGHNEQFF.

The rearrangement uses TRBV15 and TRBJ2-1; 8 nucleotides agree with TRBD1. The germline V gene has CDR1 LNHNV and CDR2 YYDKDF (reference sequence). The CDR3 consists of 16 residues. Trimming at V came to 1 base and at J to 8 bases, leaving 10 bases not matched to a gene. The CDR3 bases are TGTGCCACCAGCAGAGGTAGACCGGACAGGGCCCATGAGCAGTTCTTC. Its protein product is CATSRGRPDRAHEQFF.

V gene TRBV29-1 combines with J gene TRBJ1-2; 7 bases agree with TRBD1. The CDR3 totals 15 residues. Germline V gene data show CDR1 as SQVTM and CDR2 as ANQGSEA. V gave up 6 bases and J gave up 1 base; unmatched junction bases: 11. Written as DNA, the CDR3 is TGCAGCGTCCTCGATGGGCAGGGGGTTAACTATGGCTACACCTTC. Translated, it gives CSVLDGQGVNYGYTF.

This clonotype was found once. The chain uses TRBV30 and TRBJ2-3, with TRBD2 matching 7 bases. This CDR3 comprises 14 residues. The germline V gene encodes CDR1 GTSNPN and CDR2 SVGIG (reference sequence). Trimming at V came to 2 bases and at J to 3 bases, leaving 5 bases not matched to a gene. This CDR3 is CAWSPPGRTDTQYF. In DNA, the CDR3 is TGTGCCTGGAGTCCCCCCGGGAGGACAGATACGCAGTATTTT. The full variable domain, in which reference TRBV30 and TRBJ2-3 provide the parts outside the CDR3, is SQTIHQWPATLVQPVGSPLSLECTVEGTSNPNLYWYRQAAGRGLQLLFYSVGIGQISSEVPQNLSASRPQDRQFILSSKKLLLSDSGFYLCAWSPPGRTDTQYFGPGTRLTVL.

This clonotype was counted a single time. The gene calls are TRBV12-3 or TRBV12-4 and TRBJ1-5; a weak D match, TRBD1 (5 bases). The CDR3 is 12 amino acids. Trimming removed 9 bases from V and 6 bases from J, with 12 bases in between. The DNA for the CDR3 is TGTGCCAGTCAGGGTTCTGGTCAGCCCCAGCATTTT. Amino acid sequence: CASQGSGQPQHF.

This chain links TRBV7-9 with TRBJ1-1, with unresolved D. The V and J ends lost 5 bases and 6 bases respectively, with 7 bases between them. Germline V lookup: CDR1 SEHNR, CDR2 FQNEAQ (reference sequence). There are 11 residues in the CDR3. The CDR3 DNA reads TGTGCCAGCAGCCCGGTAGCTGAAGCTTTCTTT. Amino acid sequence: CASSPVAEAFF.

This sequence joins TRBV29-1 and TRBJ1-2; D not certain. The CDR3 runs to 13 residues. The ends were cut back, 6 bases at V and 6 bases at J, with 17 bases in the middle. Germline V gene data show CDR1 as SQVTM and CDR2 as ANQGSEA. CDR3 nucleotides: TGCAGCGTAGTACCGCCGGGTCAGCATGGCTACACCTTC. It codes for CSVVPPGQHGYTF.

This chain links TRBV29-1 with TRBJ2-7, with D tentatively TRBD1 (6 bases). The CDR3 runs to 14 residues. V was trimmed by 4 bases and J by 0 bases, leaving 13 bases between them. Germline V CDR1 and CDR2: SQVTM, ANQGSEA. CDR3 nucleotide sequence: TGCAGCGTTGCCTTGACAGGCTACTCCTACGAGCAGTACTTC. This encodes CSVALTGYSYEQYF.

The rearrangement joins TRBV7-2 to TRBJ2-1, with 8 bases lining up with TRBD2. CDR3 length equals 14 residues. Trimming took 8 bases from V and 5 from J; bases not matched to a gene: 8. Germline values: CDR1 SGHTA, CDR2 FQGNSA. The CDR3 DNA follows: TGTGCCAGCCGCACCGGGGGGGTCAACAATGAGCAGTTCTTC. This codes for CASRTGGVNNEQFF.

This clonotype is a singleton in its sample. The J gene is TRBJ2-4, the V gene TRBV15; D is unresolved. The V and J ends lost 0 bases and 0 bases respectively, with 9 bases between them. Germline CDR1 LNHNV, CDR2 YYDKDF (reference sequence). CDR3 length: 16 residues. Written as DNA, the CDR3 is TGTGCCACCAGCAGAGATTTCGGGCAAGCCAAAAACATTCAGTACTTC. This gives the protein CATSRDFGQAKNIQYF.

This sequence joins TRBV6-5 and TRBJ1-6; possible D gene TRBD1, 6 bases. The CDR3 loop spans 13 amino acids. The germline V gene encodes CDR1 MNHEY and CDR2 SVGAGI. V dropped 10 bases and J dropped 9 bases, with 16 bases sitting between them. The CDR3 DNA follows: TGTGCCACTACCGGAGGGGGACGTTCACCCCTCCACTTT. Translated, it gives CATTGGGRSPLHF.

The V and J genes are TRBV12-3 or TRBV12-4 and TRBJ1-6; 7 nucleotides line up with TRBD1. CDR3 length: 14 residues. The V segment lost 6 bases and the J segment 7 bases; nucleotides outside the gene matches: 6. The CDR3 protein is CASSRQGSNSPLHF. DNA of the CDR3: TGTGCCAGCAGCCGACAGGGTTCGAATTCACCCCTCCACTTT.

The gene calls are TRBV11-3 and TRBJ2-3, with D perhaps TRBD1 or TRBD2 (5 bases each). The CDR3 totals 15 residues. From germline, CDR1 is SGHNT and CDR2 YENEEA. Trimming removed 5 bases from V and 3 bases from J, with 15 bases in between. The DNA of the CDR3 is TGTGCCAGCAGCCGAACCGGGACGAAAACAGATACGCAGTATTTT. It yields the protein CASSRTGTKTDTQYF.

This chain joins TRBV29-1 and TRBJ2-6, with TRBD1 identical over 7 bases. Germline CDR1 and CDR2: SQVTM and ANQGSEA. The ends lost 5 bases at V and 0 bases at J; junction bases unmatched: 10. The CDR3 covers 17 residues. The CDR3 region is CSVSRDSLLSGANVLTF. The CDR3, as DNA: TGCAGCGTTAGCCGGGACAGTCTACTCTCTGGGGCCAACGTCCTGACTTTC.

The rearrangement links TRBV11-3 to TRBJ2-1; D is ambiguous. Germline V gene lookup returns CDR1 SGHNT and CDR2 YENEEA. Trimming removed 4 bases at V and 5 bases at J, with 6 bases between. This CDR3 is built from 12 residues. The CDR3 spells CASSSDNNEQFF. The CDR3 DNA is TGTGCCAGCAGCTCCGACAACAATGAGCAGTTCTTC.

V gene TRBV20-1 combines with J gene TRBJ2-5; 11 bases map to TRBD2. This CDR3 is built from 14 residues. Trimming took 0 bases from V and 5 from J; bases not matched to a gene: 2. Germline V gives CDR1 DFQATT, CDR2 SNEGSKA (reference sequence). The CDR3 nucleotides are TGCAGTGCTAGAGACCCTAGCGGGGGGGAGACCCAGTACTTC. Its translation is CSARDPSGGETQYF.

This chain connects TRBV2 to TRBJ1-2; D might be TRBD1 (5 bases). Trimming took 2 bases from V and 7 from J, leaving 11 bases between them. The CDR3 length is 13 residues. Per germline, CDR1 SNHLY and CDR2 FYNNEI. The CDR3 nucleotides are TGTGCCAGCAGTGAATCAGGGCCCGGTGGCTACACCTTC. Translated, it gives CASSESGPGGYTF. The full variable domain, completed using reference TRBV2 and TRBJ1-2, is EPEVTQTPSHQVTQMGQEVILRCVPISNHLYFYWYRQILGQKVEFLVSFYNNEISEKSEIFDDQFSVERPDGSNFTLKIRSTKLEDSAMYFCASSESGPGGYTFGSGTRLTVV.

This clonotype was seen once. The chain combines TRBV19 with TRBJ1-5, with unresolved D. Between the trimmed V and J ends, which lost 3 bases and 5 bases, there was a span of 8 bases. Germline V lookup: CDR1 LNHDA, CDR2 SQIVND (reference sequence). The CDR3 covers 13 residues. Here the CDR3 reads CASSIGVYQPQHF. In DNA, the CDR3 is TGTGCCAGTAGTATCGGGGTTTATCAGCCCCAGCATTTT.

The gene calls are TRBV4-2 and TRBJ2-7, with 11 positions matching TRBD2. Looked up from germline, CDR1 is LGHNA and CDR2 is YNFKEQ. The CDR3 is 15 amino acids. Trimming cost V 1 base and J 4 bases; bases outside gene matches: 3. CDR3 DNA sequence: TGTGCCAGCAGCCAAGTTAGCGGGGGGGATTACGAGCAGTACTTC. The encoded protein is CASSQVSGGDYEQYF.

In this sample, this clonotype turned up a few times. The V gene is TRBV13, the J gene TRBJ1-2; 9 positions agree with TRBD1. Germline V gene sequence: CDR1 PRHDT, CDR2 FYEKMQ (reference sequence). Trimming at V came to 4 bases and at J to 8 bases, leaving 2 bases not matched to a gene. This CDR3 comprises 12 residues. The CDR3: CASSSTGGGYTF. In DNA form, the CDR3 reads TGTGCCAGCAGCTCCACAGGGGGCGGCTACACCTTC.

In DNA, the CDR3 is TGCGCCAGCAGCTTGTCGCGACGGGATCATGGGCAGTACTTC. It translates to CASSLSRRDHGQYF. The V call is TRBV5-1, the J call TRBJ2-7; D possibly corresponds to TRBD2 (5 bases). The germline V gene has CDR1 SGHRS and CDR2 YFSETQ. The germline V and J ends were trimmed by 1 base and 9 bases, with 17 bases remaining between them. The CDR3 sequence is 14 residues long.